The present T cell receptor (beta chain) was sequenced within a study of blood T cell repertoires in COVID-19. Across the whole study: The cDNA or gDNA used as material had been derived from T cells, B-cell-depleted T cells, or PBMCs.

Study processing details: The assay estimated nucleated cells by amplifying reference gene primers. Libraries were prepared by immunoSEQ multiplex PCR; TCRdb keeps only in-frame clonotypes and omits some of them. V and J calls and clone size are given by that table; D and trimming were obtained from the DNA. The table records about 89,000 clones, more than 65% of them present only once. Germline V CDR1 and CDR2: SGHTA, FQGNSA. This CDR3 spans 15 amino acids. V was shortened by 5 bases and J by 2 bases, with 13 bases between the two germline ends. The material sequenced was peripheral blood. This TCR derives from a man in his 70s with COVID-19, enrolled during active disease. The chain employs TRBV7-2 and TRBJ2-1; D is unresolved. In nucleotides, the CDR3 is TGTGCCAGCAGCATTGGAGCCCCCGCCTACAATGAGCAGTTCTTC. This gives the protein CASSIGAPAYNEQFF. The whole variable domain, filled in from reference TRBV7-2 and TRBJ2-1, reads GAGVSQSPSNKVTEKGKDVELRCDPISGHTALYWYRQSLGQGLEFLIYFQGNSAPDKSGLPSDRFSAERTGGSVSTLTIQRTQQEDSAVYLCASSIGAPAYNEQFFGPGTRLTVL.